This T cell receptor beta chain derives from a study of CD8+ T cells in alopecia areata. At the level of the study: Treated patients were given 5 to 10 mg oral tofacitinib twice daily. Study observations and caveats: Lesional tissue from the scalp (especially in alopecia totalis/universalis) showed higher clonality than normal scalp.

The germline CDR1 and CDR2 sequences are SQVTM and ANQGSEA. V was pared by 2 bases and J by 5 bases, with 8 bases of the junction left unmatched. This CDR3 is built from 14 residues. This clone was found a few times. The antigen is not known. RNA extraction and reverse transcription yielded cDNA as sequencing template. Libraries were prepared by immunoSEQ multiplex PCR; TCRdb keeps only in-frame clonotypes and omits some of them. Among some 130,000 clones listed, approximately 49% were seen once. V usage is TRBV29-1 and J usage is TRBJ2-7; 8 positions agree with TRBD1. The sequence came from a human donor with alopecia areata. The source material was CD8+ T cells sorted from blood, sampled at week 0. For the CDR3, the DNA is TGCAGCGTTGAAATTGCCAGGGGGCACAACGAGCAGTACTTC. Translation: CSVEIARGHNEQYF.